The 11 T cell receptor beta chains reported below all come from one sample, sequenced in a study of human T cells and chemical hapten exposure. Described time point: patch test 1, 2 weeks after DPC sensitization. Sample treatment: therapeutic diphenylcyclopropenone sensitization with weekly scalp DPC. A single record per CDR3 protein comes from TCRdb applying MiXCR to the RACE reads. The top ten hold approximately 2.3% of the sample, which has some 380,000 distinct CDR3 sequences, around 4.8% seen once. Sequencing used whole blood, obtained in connection with sensitization to the hapten diphenylcyclopropenone (DPC). These receptor sequences come from a woman aged 50 to 65 with alopecia areata. Some clones in this sample may be carry-over from other donors' samples.

This clonotype occurred many times. The chain recombines TRBV28 with TRBJ2-2; possible D gene TRBD2, 6 bases. The CDR3 has 15 residues. The germline V and J ends were trimmed by 5 bases and 7 bases, with 17 bases remaining between them. Germline values: CDR1 MDHEN, CDR2 SYDVKM. The CDR3 is CASSAHGGPIGELFF. CDR3 nucleotide sequence: TGTGCCAGCAGTGCCCACGGAGGGCCGATCGGGGAGCTGTTTTTT.

This clonotype was seen repeatedly, ten times or more. The genes are TRBV5-6 and TRBJ2-1; tentative D call: TRBD2 (6 bases). Germline CDR1 SGHDT, CDR2 YYEEEE. This CDR3 region has 16 residues. Trimming pared 4 bases from V and 6 bases from J, leaving 20 bases between. DNA for the CDR3: TGTGCCAGCAGCCCACGGAGGTCGGGAGACGGCAATGAGCAGTTCTTC. As protein: CASSPRRSGDGNEQFF.

This clonotype was found many times. The genes are TRBV6-2 or TRBV6-3 and TRBJ2-7; the D gene is possibly TRBD2 (5 bases). The CDR3 spans 12 residues. Trimming took off 7 bases at V and 6 bases at J, with 13 bases between the two ends. Looked up from germline, CDR1 is MNHEY and CDR2 is SVGEGT. As DNA, the CDR3 is TGTGCCAGCACCGGCTCGGAGGTCGAGCAGTACTTC. It translates to CASTGSEVEQYF.

The chain uses TRBV5-1 and TRBJ2-7; 7 nucleotides agree with TRBD1. V lost 4 bases and J lost 6; bases outside the gene matches: 4. Germline assignment: CDR1 SGHRS and CDR2 YFSETQ. The CDR3 has 12 amino acids. As DNA, the CDR3 is TGCGCCAGCAGCCAAGGACAGGTCGAGCAGTACTTC. Residues: CASSQGQVEQYF.

This clonotype was counted between two and nine times. This chain connects TRBV20-1 to TRBJ2-7, with 13 nucleotides matching TRBD2. Germline trimming cut 6 bases from V and 6 bases from J; bases unmatched to any gene: 5. The CDR3 totals 13 residues. Germline CDR1 is DFQATT and CDR2 is SNEGSKA (reference sequence). CDR3 coding DNA: TGCAGTGCCACTAGCGGGAGGGCCGCCGAGCAGTACTTC. Translation gives CSATSGRAAEQYF.

This chain uses TRBV5-1 with TRBJ2-7; 9 positions match TRBD2. The V segment lost 2 bases and the J segment 1 base; nucleotides outside the gene matches: 7. CDR3 length equals 16 residues. From germline, CDR1 is SGHRS and CDR2 YFSETQ. CDR3 nucleotide sequence: TGCGCCAGCAGCTTCGCACCTAGCGGGAAGTCCTACGAGCAGTACTTC. This codes for CASSFAPSGKSYEQYF.

The chain carries TRBV2 and TRBJ1-4; 7 bases fit TRBD1. Germline assignment: CDR1 SNHLY and CDR2 FYNNEI. CDR3 size: 16 residues. Trimming removed 2 bases from V and 4 bases from J; junction bases left unmatched: 7. The CDR3 sequence is CASSENIGTVNEKLFF. The CDR3 nucleotides are TGTGCCAGCAGTGAAAACATTGGGACAGTTAATGAAAAACTGTTTTTT. Drawing the rest from reference TRBV2 and TRBJ1-4, the complete variable domain is EPEVTQTPSHQVTQMGQEVILRCVPISNHLYFYWYRQILGQKVEFLVSFYNNEISEKSEIFDDQFSVERPDGSNFTLKIRSTKLEDSAMYFCASSENIGTVNEKLFFGSGTQLSVL.

This clonotype has at least ten counts. The V and J genes are TRBV28 and TRBJ2-3; D is perhaps TRBD1 (6 bases). There are 14 residues in the CDR3. The germline V and J ends were trimmed by 4 bases and 0 bases, with 8 bases remaining between them. Per germline, CDR1 MDHEN and CDR2 SYDVKM. The CDR3 protein is CASSSGASTDTQYF. The CDR3 coding sequence is TGTGCCAGCAGTTCAGGGGCTAGCACAGATACGCAGTATTTT.

This clonotype was counted ten times or more. This rearrangement joins TRBV5-1 to TRBJ1-3, with a weak D call TRBD1 (6 bases). This CDR3 is built from 15 residues. The germline V gene has CDR1 SGHRS and CDR2 YFSETQ. Trimming took off 2 bases at V and 0 bases at J, with 9 bases between the two ends. The CDR3 coding sequence is TGCGCCAGCAGCTTTACAGGGATCTCTGGAAACACCATATATTTT. Translating it yields CASSFTGISGNTIYF.

In its sample, this clonotype was seen many times. The chain joins TRBV5-1 to TRBJ2-2; TRBD2 matches 12 bases. In germline, CDR1 is SGHRS, CDR2 YFSETQ. There are 16 residues in the CDR3. After removal of 5 bases from V and 7 bases from J, the junction contained 9 bases not matched to a gene. The CDR3 DNA is TGCGCCAGCAGACTTGGACTAGCGGGGCTGGGCGGGGAGCTGTTTTTT. Its protein product is CASRLGLAGLGGELFF.

This clonotype was picked up many times. The chain recombines TRBV7-6 with TRBJ2-2, with 9 bases aligning to TRBD2. V was pared by 5 bases and J by 6 bases, with 10 bases of the junction left unmatched. The CDR3 length is 16 residues. The V gene's germline CDR1 is SGHVS and CDR2 FNYEAQ. Here the CDR3 DNA reads TGTGCCAGCAGCCCCACAGGCGGGGGGGCCTCCGGGGAGCTGTTTTTT. The encoded protein is CASSPTGGGASGELFF.